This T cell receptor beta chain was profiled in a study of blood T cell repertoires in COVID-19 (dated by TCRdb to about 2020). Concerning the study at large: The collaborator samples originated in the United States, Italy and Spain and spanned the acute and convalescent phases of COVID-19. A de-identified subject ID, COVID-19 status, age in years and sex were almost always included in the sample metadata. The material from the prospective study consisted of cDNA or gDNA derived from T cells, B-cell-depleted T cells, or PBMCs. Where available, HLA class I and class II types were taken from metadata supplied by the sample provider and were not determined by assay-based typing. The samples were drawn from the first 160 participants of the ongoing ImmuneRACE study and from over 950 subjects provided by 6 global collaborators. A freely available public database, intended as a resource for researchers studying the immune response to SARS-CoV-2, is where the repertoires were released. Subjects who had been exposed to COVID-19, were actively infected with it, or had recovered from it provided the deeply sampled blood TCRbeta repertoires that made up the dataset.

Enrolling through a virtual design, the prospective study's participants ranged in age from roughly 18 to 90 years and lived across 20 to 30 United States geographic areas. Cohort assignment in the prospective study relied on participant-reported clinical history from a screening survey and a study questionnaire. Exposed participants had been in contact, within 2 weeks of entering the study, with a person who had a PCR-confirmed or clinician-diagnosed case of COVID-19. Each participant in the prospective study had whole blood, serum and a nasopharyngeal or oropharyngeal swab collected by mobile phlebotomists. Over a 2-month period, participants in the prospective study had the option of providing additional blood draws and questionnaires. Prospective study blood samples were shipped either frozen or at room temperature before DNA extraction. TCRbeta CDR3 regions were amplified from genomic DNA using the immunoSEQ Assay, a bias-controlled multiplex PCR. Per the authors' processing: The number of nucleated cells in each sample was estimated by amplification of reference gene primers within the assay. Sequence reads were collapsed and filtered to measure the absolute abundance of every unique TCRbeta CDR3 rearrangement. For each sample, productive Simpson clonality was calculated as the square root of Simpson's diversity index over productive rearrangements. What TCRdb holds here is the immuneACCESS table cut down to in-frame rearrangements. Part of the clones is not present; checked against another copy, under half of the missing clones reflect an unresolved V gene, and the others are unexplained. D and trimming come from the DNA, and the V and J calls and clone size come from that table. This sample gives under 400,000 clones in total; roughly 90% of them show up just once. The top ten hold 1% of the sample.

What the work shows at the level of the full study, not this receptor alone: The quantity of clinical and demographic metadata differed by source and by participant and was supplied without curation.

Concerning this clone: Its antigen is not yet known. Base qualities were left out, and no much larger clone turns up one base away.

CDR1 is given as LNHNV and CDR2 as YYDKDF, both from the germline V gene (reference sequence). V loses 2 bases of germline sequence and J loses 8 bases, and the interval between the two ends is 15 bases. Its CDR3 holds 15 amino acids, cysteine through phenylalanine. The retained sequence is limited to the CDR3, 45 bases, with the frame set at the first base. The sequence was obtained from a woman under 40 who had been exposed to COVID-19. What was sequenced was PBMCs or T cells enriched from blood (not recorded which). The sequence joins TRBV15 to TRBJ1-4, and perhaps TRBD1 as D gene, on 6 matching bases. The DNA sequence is TGTGCCACCAGCAGATACAGGGCCCGGGGAGAAAAACTGTTTTTT. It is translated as CATSRYRARGEKLFF.